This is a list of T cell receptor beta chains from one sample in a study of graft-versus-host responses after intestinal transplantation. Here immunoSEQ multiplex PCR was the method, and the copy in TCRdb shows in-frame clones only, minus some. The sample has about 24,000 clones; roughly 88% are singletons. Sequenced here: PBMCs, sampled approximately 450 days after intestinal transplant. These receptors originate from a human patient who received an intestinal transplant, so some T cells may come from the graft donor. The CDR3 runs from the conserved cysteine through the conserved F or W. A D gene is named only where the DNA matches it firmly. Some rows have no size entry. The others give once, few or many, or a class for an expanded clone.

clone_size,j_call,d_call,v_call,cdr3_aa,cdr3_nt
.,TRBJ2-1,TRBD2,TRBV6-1,CASSEARGLPGGEQFF,TGTGCCAGCAGTGAAGCTAGAGGTCTGCCGGGGGGTGAGCAGTTCTTC
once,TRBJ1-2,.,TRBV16,CASSNLTVGRKTYGYTF,TGTGCCAGCAGCAATCTCACGGTCGGCAGAAAGACCTATGGCTACACCTTC
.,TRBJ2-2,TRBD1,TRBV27,CASRTDRANTGELFF,TGTGCCAGCAGGACCGACAGGGCTAACACCGGGGAGCTGTTTTTT
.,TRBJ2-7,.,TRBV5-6,CASSLVGLGLYEQYF,TGTGCCAGCAGCTTGGTCGGCCTCGGACTCTACGAGCAGTACTTC
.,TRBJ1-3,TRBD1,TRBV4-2,CASSRHRGTTFLYPLRNTIYF,TGTGCCAGCAGCCGCCACAGGGGGACCACTTTCTTGTATCCTCTGAGAAACACCATATATTTT
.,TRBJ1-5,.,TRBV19,CASRTQRQDNQPQHF,TGTGCCAGTAGGACACAGAGACAGGACAATCAGCCCCAGCATTTT
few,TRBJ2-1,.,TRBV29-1,CSATGTGYNEQFF,TGCAGCGCGACCGGGACTGGCTACAATGAGCAGTTCTTC
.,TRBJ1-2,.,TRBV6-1,CASSEYPPGVHYGYTF,TGTGCCAGCAGTGAATATCCCCCAGGGGTCCACTATGGCTACACCTTC
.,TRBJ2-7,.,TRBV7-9,CASSLSLGYEQYF,TGTGCCAGCAGCTTATCCCTGGGCTACGAGCAGTACTTC
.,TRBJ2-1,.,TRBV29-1,CSVEWRGRLWREERREQFF,TGCAGCGTTGAATGGAGAGGCAGACTTTGGCGGGAAGAACGCCGTGAGCAGTTCTTC
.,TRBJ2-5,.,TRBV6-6,CASSYFGGQETQYF,TGTGCCAGCAGTTACTTTGGTGGCCAAGAGACCCAGTACTTC
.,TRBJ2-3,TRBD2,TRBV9,CASSPPSGWGTDTQYF,TGTGCCAGCAGCCCGCCTAGCGGTTGGGGCACAGATACGCAGTATTTT
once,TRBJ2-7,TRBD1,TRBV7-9,CASSLAARGLTF,TGTGCCAGCAGCTTAGCGGCCAGGGGGTTGACCTTC
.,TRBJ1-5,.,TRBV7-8,CASYLKEAGQPQHF,TGTGCCAGCTACCTTAAGGAGGCGGGACAGCCCCAGCATTTT
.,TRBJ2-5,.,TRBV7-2,CASSLMRGGEETQYF,TGTGCCAGCAGCTTAATGCGGGGTGGGGAAGAGACCCAGTACTTC
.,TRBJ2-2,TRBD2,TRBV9,CASSALSGRADTGELFF,TGTGCCAGCAGCGCCCTCAGCGGGAGGGCCGACACCGGGGAGCTGTTTTTT
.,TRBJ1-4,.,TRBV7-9,CASSLEGRLNEKLFF,TGTGCCAGCAGCTTAGAAGGCCGTCTGAATGAAAAACTGTTTTTT
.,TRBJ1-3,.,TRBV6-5,CASSYSISGNTIYF,TGTGCCAGCAGTTACAGCATCTCTGGAAACACCATATATTTT
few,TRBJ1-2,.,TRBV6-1,CASRLYRDNYGYTF,TGTGCCAGCCGCCTCTACCGGGACAACTATGGCTACACCTTC
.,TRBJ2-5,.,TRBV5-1,CASSLDGFQGTQYF,TGCGCCAGCAGCTTGGATGGGTTCCAGGGGACCCAGTACTTC
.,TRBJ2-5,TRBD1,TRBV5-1,CASSHGTEQETQYF,TGCGCCAGCAGCCACGGGACAGAACAAGAGACCCAGTACTTC
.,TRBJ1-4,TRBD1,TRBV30,CAWSLGDRGTNEKLFF,TGTGCCTGGAGCCTCGGGGACAGGGGGACTAATGAAAAACTGTTTTTT
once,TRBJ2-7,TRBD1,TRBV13,CASSLDRGRYEQYF,TGTGCCAGCAGCTTGGACAGGGGGCGCTACGAGCAGTACTTC
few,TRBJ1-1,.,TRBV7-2,CARGWRGDFYTEAFF,TGTGCCAGGGGGTGGAGGGGCGACTTCTACACTGAAGCTTTCTTT
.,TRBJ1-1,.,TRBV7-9,CASSLEWGLGTEAFF,TGTGCCAGCAGCTTAGAATGGGGTTTGGGCACTGAAGCTTTCTTT
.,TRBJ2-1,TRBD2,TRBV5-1,CASSYSGRGDEQFF,TGCGCCAGCAGCTATAGCGGGAGAGGAGATGAGCAGTTCTTC
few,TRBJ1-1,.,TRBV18,CASSPPPNTEAFF,TGTGCCAGCTCACCGCCACCGAACACTGAAGCTTTCTTT
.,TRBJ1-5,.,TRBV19,CASSGQFYSNQPQHF,TGTGCCAGTAGTGGGCAGTTCTATAGCAATCAGCCCCAGCATTTT
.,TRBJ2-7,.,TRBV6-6,CASSYPTERTYEQYF,TGTGCCAGCAGTTACCCAACAGAACGAACCTACGAGCAGTACTTC
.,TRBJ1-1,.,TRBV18,CASSPGGRGPTEAFF,TGTGCCAGCTCACCCGGAGGGCGGGGTCCCACTGAAGCTTTCTTT
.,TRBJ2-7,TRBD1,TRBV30,CAWSVEGASYEQYF,TGTGCCTGGAGTGTAGAGGGGGCCTCCTACGAGCAGTACTTC
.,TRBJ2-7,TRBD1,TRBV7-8,CASSLGQGEPYEQYF,TGTGCCAGCAGCTTAGGCCAGGGGGAACCCTACGAGCAGTACTTC
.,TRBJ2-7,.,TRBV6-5,CASSYLGQGRGEQYF,TGTGCCAGCAGTTATCTAGGGCAGGGAAGGGGTGAGCAGTACTTC
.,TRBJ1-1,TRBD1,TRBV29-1,CSVPQQGQGAEAFF,TGCAGCGTTCCACAACAGGGGCAGGGCGCTGAAGCTTTCTTT
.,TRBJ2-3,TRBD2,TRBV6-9,CASSYSIAGVAHTQYF,TGTGCCAGCAGTTACTCAATAGCGGGAGTAGCGCATACGCAGTATTTT
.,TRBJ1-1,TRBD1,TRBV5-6,CASSLGQGGTEAFF,TGTGCCAGCAGCCTGGGACAGGGCGGCACTGAAGCTTTCTTT
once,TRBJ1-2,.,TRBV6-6,CASGYNYGYTF,TGTGCCAGCGGATACAACTATGGCTACACCTTC
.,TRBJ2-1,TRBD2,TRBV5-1,CASRPSGKNEQFF,TGCGCCAGCAGACCTAGCGGGAAGAATGAGCAGTTCTTC
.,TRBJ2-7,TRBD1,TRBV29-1,CSVSDRDDDEQYF,TGCAGCGTTTCCGACAGGGACGATGACGAGCAGTACTTC
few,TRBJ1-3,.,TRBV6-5,CASLRDLTGNTIYF,TGTGCCAGCCTGAGGGATTTGACTGGAAACACCATATATTTT
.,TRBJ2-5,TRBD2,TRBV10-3,CAISEGLAGNTETQYF,TGTGCCATCAGTGAGGGGCTAGCGGGAAATACAGAGACCCAGTACTTC
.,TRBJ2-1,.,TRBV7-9,CASSPKGSYNEQFF,TGTGCCAGCAGCCCCAAGGGCTCCTACAATGAGCAGTTCTTC